This TCR beta chain was found in a study of PD-L1 blockade in urothelial cancer. Repertoires were generated with immunoSEQ multiplex PCR, while TCRdb's copy carries only in-frame clones and drops some. The table shows approximately 88,000 clones, with 65% to 85% occurring only once. Time point: pretreatment peripheral blood. The CDR3 covers 15 residues. Germline V CDR1 and CDR2: LNHDA, SQIVND (reference sequence). The J segment lost 4 bases and the V segment lost 10 bases, leaving 9 bases of the junction unmatched. This clonotype was obtained from a man aged 55 to 70 with urothelial cancer. The sample was PBMCs, taken around atezolizumab (anti-PD-L1) treatment. This chain uses TRBV19 with TRBJ1-6, with 8 bases fitting TRBD1. CDR3 protein: CATTPDREYNSPLHF. CDR3 in DNA: TGTGCCACCACCCCGGACAGGGAATATAATTCACCCCTCCACTTT.